Shown below are 6 T cell receptor beta chains from a single sample sequenced in a study of blood T cell repertoires in COVID-19. Sequencing was performed with immunoSEQ multiplex PCR; in TCRdb, only in-frame clones are kept and a portion is missing. The sample has about 230,000 clones; roughly 85% are singletons. The sequenced material came from peripheral blood. The receptors here all came from an older woman with active or convalescent COVID-19.

This rearrangement joins TRBV18 to TRBJ2-7; maybe TRBD2 (6 bases). Germline assignment: CDR1 KGHSH and CDR2 LQKENI. The ends were cut back, 5 bases at V and 5 bases at J, with 13 bases in the middle. This CDR3 is built from 13 residues. The CDR3 DNA reads as TGTGCCAGCTCATCTGGAGGGTGGGACGAGCAGTACTTC. It encodes CASSSGGWDEQYF.

This chain links TRBV19 with TRBJ1-2; D call uncertain. V was shortened by 0 bases and J by 4 bases, with 9 bases between the two germline ends. The germline V gene encodes CDR1 LNHDA and CDR2 SQIVND (reference sequence). The CDR3 covers 14 residues. The CDR3 bases are TGTGCCAGTAGTATAGATACGGGGTCCTATGGCTACACCTTC. It specifies CASSIDTGSYGYTF.

The genes are TRBV20-1 and TRBJ2-2, with TRBD2 matching 11 bases. After removal of 3 bases from V and 7 bases from J, the junction contained 10 bases not matched to a gene. Germline CDR1 and CDR2: DFQATT and SNEGSKA (reference sequence). CDR3 length equals 16 residues. The CDR3 sequence: CSASDTSGGRIGELFF. The DNA of the CDR3 is TGCAGTGCTAGTGATACTAGCGGGGGCCGGATCGGGGAGCTGTTTTTT.

This clone turned up a few times. Germline and junction disagree at one end, which may indicate a read error. This sequence joins TRBV11-2 and TRBJ2-2; TRBD1 might be the D (7 bases). CDR3 length equals 14 residues. The germline gives CDR1 SGHAT, CDR2 FQNNGV. CDR3 residues: CASSSIGTQGGLFF. Here the CDR3 DNA reads TGTGCCAGCAGCTCCATAGGGACCCAGGGGGGGCTGTTTTTT. Variable domain in full (rest from reference TRBV11-2 and TRBJ2-2): EAGVAQSPRYKIIEKRQSVAFWCNPISGHATLYWYQQILGQGPKLLIQFQNNGVVDDSQLPKDRFSAERLKGVDSTLKIQPAKLEDSAVYLCASSSIGTQGGLFFGEGSRLTVL.

This rearrangement joins TRBV6-6 to TRBJ1-1; D might be TRBD1 (5 bases). CDR1 and CDR2 from the germline V gene are MNHNY and SVGAGI (reference sequence). The CDR3 has 15 amino acids. Trimming pared 4 bases from V and 4 bases from J, leaving 16 bases between. CDR3 nucleotides: TGTGCCAGCAGTTGGTCGGTGGGGGAGGGCACTGAAGCTTTCTTT. Translating gives CASSWSVGEGTEAFF.

The genes are TRBV20-1 and TRBJ2-5; no clear D gene. This CDR3 is built from 12 residues. Germline assignment: CDR1 DFQATT and CDR2 SNEGSKA (reference sequence). Trimming shortened V by 3 bases and J by 3 bases, and 8 bases separated the two germline ends. CDR3 in DNA: TGCAGTGCTAGTCAGGCAGAAGAGACCCAGTACTTC. This gives the protein CSASQAEETQYF.